This entry is about one T cell receptor (beta chain). Its antigen is as yet unknown. The CDR3 is made up of 15 amino acids. Trimming took 0 bases from V and 7 from J, leaving 13 bases between them. The germline V gene encodes CDR1 LGHNA and CDR2 YNFKEQ. The data stem from a study of T cell responses to AZD1222 COVID-19 vaccine. Overall study findings and caveats: Within unmutated variant regions lay the reported targets of nearly half of spike-specific TCRs.

Clones were read by immunoSEQ multiplex PCR, and TCRdb kept only the in-frame ones, dropping some. The data show approximately 190,000 clones, approximately 87% seen once. This clonotype originated in an adult in good health. The chain is built from TRBV4-2 and TRBJ1-5, with D possibly matching TRBD1 (5 bases). Sequences were derived from peripheral blood, sampled on day 0 of MenACWY control vaccination. In DNA, the CDR3 is TGTGCCAGCAGCCAAGAGGGTCAGGGAGGGCAGCCCCAGCATTTT. This sequence encodes CASSQEGQGGQPQHF.